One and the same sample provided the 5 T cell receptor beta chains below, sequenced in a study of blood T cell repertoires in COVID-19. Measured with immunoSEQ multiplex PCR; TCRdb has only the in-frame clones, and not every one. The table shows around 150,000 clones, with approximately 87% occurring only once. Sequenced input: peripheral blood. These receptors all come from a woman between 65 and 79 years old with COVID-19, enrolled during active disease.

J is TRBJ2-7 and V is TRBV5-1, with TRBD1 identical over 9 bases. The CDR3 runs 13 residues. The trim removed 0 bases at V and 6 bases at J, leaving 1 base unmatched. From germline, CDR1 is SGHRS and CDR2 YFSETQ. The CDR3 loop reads CASSLGDRVEQYF. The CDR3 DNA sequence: TGCGCCAGCAGCTTGGGGGACAGGGTCGAGCAGTACTTC.

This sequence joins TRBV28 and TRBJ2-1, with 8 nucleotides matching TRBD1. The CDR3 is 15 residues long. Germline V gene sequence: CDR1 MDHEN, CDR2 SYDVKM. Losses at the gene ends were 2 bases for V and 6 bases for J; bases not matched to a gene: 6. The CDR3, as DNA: TGTGCCAGCAGTTTACAGGGGGCCTTTTCCAATGAGCAGTTCTTC. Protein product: CASSLQGAFSNEQFF.

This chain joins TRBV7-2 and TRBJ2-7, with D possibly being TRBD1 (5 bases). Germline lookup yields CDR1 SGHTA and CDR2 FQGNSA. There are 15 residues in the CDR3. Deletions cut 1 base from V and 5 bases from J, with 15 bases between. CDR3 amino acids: CASSLEGTGTDEQYF. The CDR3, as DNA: TGTGCCAGCAGCTTAGAAGGTACAGGAACTGACGAGCAGTACTTC.

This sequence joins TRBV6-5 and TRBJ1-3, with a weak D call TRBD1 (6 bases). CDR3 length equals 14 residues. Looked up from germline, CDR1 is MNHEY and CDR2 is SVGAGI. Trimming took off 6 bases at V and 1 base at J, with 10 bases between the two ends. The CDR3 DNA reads TGTGCCAGCAGGACAGGCGTTTCTGGAAACACCATATATTTT. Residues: CASRTGVSGNTIYF.

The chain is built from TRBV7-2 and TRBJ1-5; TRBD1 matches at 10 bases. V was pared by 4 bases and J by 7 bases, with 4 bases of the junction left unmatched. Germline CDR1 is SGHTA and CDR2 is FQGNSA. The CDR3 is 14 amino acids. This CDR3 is CASSWGQGTQPQHF. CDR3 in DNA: TGTGCCAGCAGCTGGGGACAGGGGACGCAGCCCCAGCATTTT.